This note documents a single TCR beta chain sequence. Individual cDNA molecules were tagged with unique molecular identifiers. MiXCR was run by TCRdb on the 5' RACE reads, yielding one entry per CDR3 protein. The table records about 82,000 distinct CDR3 sequences, under 15% of them present only once. Trimming removed 0 bases at V and 3 bases at J, with 7 bases between. Germline V lookup: CDR1 SGHRS, CDR2 YFSETQ. CDR3 length equals 13 residues. This entry comes from a study of early T cells in non-severe SARS-CoV-2 infection. As for the study in general: Alpha and beta chains were unpaired, from unsorted whole-blood bulk RNA.

Sample: whole blood. The chain joins TRBV5-1 to TRBJ2-7; no definite D call. The receptor was isolated from an adult who was a healthcare worker with PCR-confirmed SARS-CoV-2 infection or an uninfected control (not recorded which). CDR3 sequence (DNA): TGCGCCAGCAGCTTGGTAACGGACTACGAGCAGTACTTC. Translation: CASSLVTDYEQYF.